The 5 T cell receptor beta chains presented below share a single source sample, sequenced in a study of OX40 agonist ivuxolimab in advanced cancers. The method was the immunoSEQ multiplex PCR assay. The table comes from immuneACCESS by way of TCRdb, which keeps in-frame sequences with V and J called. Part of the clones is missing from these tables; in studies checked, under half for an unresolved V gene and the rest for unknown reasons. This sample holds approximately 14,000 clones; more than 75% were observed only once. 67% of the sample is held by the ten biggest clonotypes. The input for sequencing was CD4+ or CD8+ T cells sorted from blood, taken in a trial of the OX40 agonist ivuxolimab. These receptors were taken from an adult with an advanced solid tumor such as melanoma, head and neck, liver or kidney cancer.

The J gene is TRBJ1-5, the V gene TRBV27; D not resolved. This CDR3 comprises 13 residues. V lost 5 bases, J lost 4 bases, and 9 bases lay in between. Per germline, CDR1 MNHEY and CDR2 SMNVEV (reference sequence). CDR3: CASSLDPNQPQHF. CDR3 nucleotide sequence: TGTGCCAGCAGTCTAGACCCTAATCAGCCCCAGCATTTT.

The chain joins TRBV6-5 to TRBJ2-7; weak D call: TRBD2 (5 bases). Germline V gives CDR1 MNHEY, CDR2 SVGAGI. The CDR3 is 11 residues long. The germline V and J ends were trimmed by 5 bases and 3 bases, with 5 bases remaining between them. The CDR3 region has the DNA TGTGCCAGCAGTCGGGGCTACGAGCAGTACTTC. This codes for CASSRGYEQYF.

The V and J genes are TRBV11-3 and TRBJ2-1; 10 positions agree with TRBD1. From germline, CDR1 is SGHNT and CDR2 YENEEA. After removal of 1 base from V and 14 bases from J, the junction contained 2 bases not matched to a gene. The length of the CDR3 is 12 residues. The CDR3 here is CASSLGGTGEFF. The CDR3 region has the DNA TGTGCCAGCAGCTTAGGAGGGACAGGGGAGTTCTTC.

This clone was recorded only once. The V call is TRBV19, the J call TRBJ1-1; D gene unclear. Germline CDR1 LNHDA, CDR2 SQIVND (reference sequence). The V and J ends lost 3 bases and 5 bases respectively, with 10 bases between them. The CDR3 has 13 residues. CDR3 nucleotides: TGTGCCAGTAGTATTGGTAGGGCGACTGAAGCTTTCTTT. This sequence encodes CASSIGRATEAFF.

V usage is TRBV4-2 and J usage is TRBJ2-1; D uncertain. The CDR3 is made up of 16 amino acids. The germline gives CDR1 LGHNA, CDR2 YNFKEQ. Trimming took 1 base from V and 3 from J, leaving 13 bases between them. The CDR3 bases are TGTGCCAGCAGCCAAGTCCTGGGCTACAGCTACAATGAGCAGTTCTTC. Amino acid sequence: CASSQVLGYSYNEQFF.